This T cell receptor (beta chain) was captured in a study of T cell responses to AZD1222 COVID-19 vaccine. With 6 bases removed from V and 2 bases from J, the gap between germline ends came to 17 bases. The CDR3 is 15 amino acids. The germline gives CDR1 MDHEN, CDR2 SYDVKM. As for this clone: Its specificity is not known.

This table comes from immunoSEQ multiplex PCR, and its TCRdb copy is limited to in-frame clones, with some not included. This sample carries 150,000 to 200,000 clones, around 88% of them seen once, and the ten largest clones take 0.45% to 0.55%. Broader study findings: There were repertoire samples only from the period after the peak T cell response. In the spike-specific TCR repertoire, nearly half reportedly target unmutated variant regions. Vaccine-related CD4 TCRs covered spike, predominating at 160-218 and 743-854.

The sample was peripheral blood, taken on day 0 of AZD1222 vaccination. This chain joins TRBV28 and TRBJ2-7; TRBD1 is a possible D gene (5 bases). The receptor comes from an adult in good health. The CDR3 is CASSSFGRTTYEQYF. The CDR3 DNA reads TGTGCCAGCAGCTCCTTCGGACGGACAACCTACGAGCAGTACTTC.